The 32 T cell receptor beta chains given below trace back to one sample, sequenced in a study of memory CD8 T cells in hepatitis C reinfection (dated by TCRdb to about 2017). The time point label, read with the paper, signifies: late/post reinfection, 12 to 24 weeks after detection. Sorted cells were sequenced directly ex vivo, with no in vitro expansion before TCR sequencing. The library relied on the immunoSEQ multiplex PCR assay. This immuneACCESS table, as held by TCRdb, lists in-frame sequences with V and J called but not all clones. Of the missing ones, under half trace to an unresolved V gene in checked studies; the others have no known cause. The sample table records around 45,000 clones; roughly nine tenths of these occur just once. Clones ranked in the top ten supply 0.6% to 0.9% of the sample. What was sequenced was naive CD8+ T cells sorted from blood. The label giving this sample's cell subset or site can be read as: total naive CD8+CD45RO- T cells. These receptors all stem from a man younger than 35 with hepatitis C virus infection.

The V call is TRBV27, the J call TRBJ2-7, with D possibly matching TRBD2 (5 bases). Trimming took 8 bases from V and 5 from J, leaving 13 bases between them. Germline assignment: CDR1 MNHEY and CDR2 SMNVEV (reference sequence). The CDR3 consists of 12 residues. The CDR3 is CASGLAGHEQYF. As DNA, the CDR3 is TGTGCCAGCGGACTTGCAGGCCACGAGCAGTACTTC.

The V call is TRBV27, the J call TRBJ1-3; no clear D gene. The length of the CDR3 is 13 residues. Germline V gene sequence: CDR1 MNHEY, CDR2 SMNVEV (reference sequence). The V gene lost 0 bases and the J gene lost 5 bases, with 5 bases spanning the gap. The CDR3 DNA reads as TGTGCCAGCAGTTTATCAGAGCGAAACACCATATATTTT. Encoded protein: CASSLSERNTIYF.

The chain carries TRBV11-2 and TRBJ2-3; 7 positions match TRBD2. Per the germline V gene, CDR1 is SGHAT and CDR2 is FQNNGV. J gave up 4 bases and V 7 bases, and 8 bases lay outside the gene matches. The CDR3 is 14 residues long. In nucleotides, the CDR3 is TGTGCCAGCACCAACGTGGGGGGGGCAGATACGCAGTATTTT. Amino acids: CASTNVGGADTQYF.

The chain recombines TRBV27 with TRBJ1-4; D gene ambiguous. Germline V gene data show CDR1 as MNHEY and CDR2 as SMNVEV (reference sequence). Trimming pared 0 bases from V and 4 bases from J, leaving 9 bases between. The CDR3 length is 15 residues. CDR3 residues: CASSLSSGLNEKLFF. DNA for the CDR3: TGTGCCAGCAGTTTATCGTCAGGTCTTAATGAAAAACTGTTTTTT.

The chain uses TRBV6-5 and TRBJ1-5; D not resolved. Germline assignment: CDR1 MNHEY and CDR2 SVGAGI. V was pared by 5 bases and J by 5 bases, with 13 bases between. This CDR3 is built from 14 residues. CDR3 coding DNA: TGTGCCAGCAGTGAACCGGGGAGGCATCAGCCCCAGCATTTT. This encodes CASSEPGRHQPQHF.

V and J are TRBV10-3 and TRBJ1-1; D unclear. CDR3 length equals 14 residues. CDR1 and CDR2 from the germline V gene are ENHRY and SYGVKD. Between the trimmed V and J ends, which lost 10 bases and 3 bases, there was a span of 18 bases. CDR3 in amino acids: CASVRGDTDTEAFF. CDR3 coding DNA: TGTGCCAGCGTTCGTGGTGACACTGACACTGAAGCTTTCTTT.

The chain uses TRBV5-4 and TRBJ2-3; 9 bases agree with TRBD2. With V trimmed by 0 bases and J by 3 bases, 2 bases remained unmatched. The CDR3 has 15 residues. Germline V lookup: CDR1 SGHNT, CDR2 YYREEE (reference sequence). CDR3 sequence: CASSLASGTTDTQYF. CDR3 nucleotide sequence: TGTGCCAGCAGCTTGGCTAGCGGGACTACAGATACGCAGTATTTT.

This sequence joins TRBV11-2 and TRBJ2-2, with 9 bases aligning to TRBD1. The CDR3 covers 16 residues. Trimming at V came to 5 bases and at J to 5 bases, leaving 9 bases not matched to a gene. The germline V gene encodes CDR1 SGHAT and CDR2 FQNNGV. CDR3 amino acids: CASSPPGTGRTGELFF. In DNA form, the CDR3 reads TGTGCCAGCAGCCCCCCCGGGACAGGGAGAACCGGGGAGCTGTTTTTT.

V and J are TRBV7-9 and TRBJ1-3, with 7 positions matching TRBD1. Trimming removed 5 bases from V and 1 base from J; junction bases left unmatched: 5. The length of the CDR3 is 15 residues. Germline CDR1 and CDR2: SEHNR and FQNEAQ (reference sequence). The CDR3 spells CASSARDSSGNTIYF. CDR3 DNA sequence: TGTGCCAGCAGCGCCCGGGACAGTTCTGGAAACACCATATATTTT.

This clone was seen only once. The rearrangement joins TRBV7-9 to TRBJ2-3; 9 positions agree with TRBD2. Trimming removed 3 bases from V and 2 bases from J; junction bases left unmatched: 9. Germline CDR1 and CDR2: SEHNR and FQNEAQ (reference sequence). The CDR3 has 17 residues. CDR3 loop: CASSFPAGLATTDTQYF. The DNA for the CDR3 is TGTGCCAGCAGCTTTCCGGCGGGACTAGCTACCACAGATACGCAGTATTTT.

The chain carries TRBV5-1 and TRBJ2-7; 9 bases align to TRBD1. Trimming took 4 bases from V and 5 from J; bases not matched to a gene: 4. Germline V gene lookup returns CDR1 SGHRS and CDR2 YFSETQ. This CDR3 is 13 amino acids long. The CDR3 reads CASSPDRGNEQYF. The DNA for the CDR3 is TGCGCCAGCAGCCCGGACAGGGGCAACGAGCAGTACTTC.

To note about this clone: Germline is not matched at one junction end, which may reflect a read error. The CDR3 sequence: CASSGLQGIMNF. The DNA of the CDR3 is TGTGCCAGCAGCGGCCTACAGGGGATAATGAACTTC. The chain links TRBV9 to TRBJ2-4, with TRBD1 matching over 7 bases. CDR1 and CDR2 from the germline V gene are SGDLS and YYNGEE. The CDR3 has 12 amino acids.

This sequence joins TRBV19 and TRBJ2-3; D not resolved. Trimming shortened V by 4 bases and J by 5 bases, and 10 bases separated the two germline ends. Germline V gives CDR1 LNHDA, CDR2 SQIVND (reference sequence). This CDR3 region has 13 residues. DNA of the CDR3: TGTGCCAGTAGTACCTCCCCGGGAGATACGCAGTATTTT. This gives the protein CASSTSPGDTQYF.

V and J are TRBV21-1 and TRBJ2-3; no DNA check was done on the table's D call, TRBD1. TRBV21-1 is noted as a pseudogene. This CDR3 spans 15 amino acids. CDR3 coding DNA: TGTGCCAGCAGCAAAGCACAGGGGTTCAAAGATACGCAGTATTTT. As protein: CASSKAQGFKDTQYF.

CDR3 DNA sequence: TGCGCCAGCAGCCAAGAAAGCAGGGCATACACCATATATTTT. Its translation is CASSQESRAYTIYF. V gene TRBV4-1 combines with J gene TRBJ1-3, with D possibly matching TRBD1 (5 bases). This CDR3 is 14 amino acids long. V was shortened by 0 bases and J by 8 bases, with 11 bases between the two germline ends. Germline V CDR1 and CDR2: MGHRA, YSYEKL.

The rearrangement links TRBV5-1 to TRBJ2-5; TRBD2 agrees at 8 bases. There are 15 residues in the CDR3. Losses at the gene ends were 0 bases for V and 2 bases for J; bases not matched to a gene: 3. Germline CDR1 and CDR2: SGHRS and YFSETQ. In DNA form, the CDR3 reads TGCGCCAGCAGCTTGGCGGGGGGGCCTCAAGAGACCCAGTACTTC. It specifies CASSLAGGPQETQYF.

This chain connects TRBV28 to TRBJ1-2; D gene uncertain. Trimming removed 5 bases from V and 2 bases from J, with 18 bases in between. The CDR3 runs to 16 residues. Germline V gives CDR1 MDHEN, CDR2 SYDVKM. The CDR3 region has the DNA TGTGCCAGCAGTGCCCCCGGAGGTCAGACGAACTATGGCTACACCTTC. This codes for CASSAPGGQTNYGYTF.

The chain employs TRBV7-9 and TRBJ2-2; D is ambiguous. The CDR3 loop spans 13 amino acids. The germline gives CDR1 SEHNR, CDR2 FQNEAQ (reference sequence). V was trimmed by 6 bases and J by 3 bases, leaving 8 bases between them. The CDR3 is CASSPVDTGELFF. CDR3 bases: TGTGCCAGCAGTCCAGTTGACACCGGGGAGCTGTTTTTT. Drawing the rest from reference TRBV7-9 and TRBJ2-2, the complete variable domain is DTGVSQNPRHKITKRGQNVTFRCDPISEHNRLYWYRQTLGQGPEFLTYFQNEAQLEKSRLLSDRFSAERPKGSFSTLEIQRTEQGDSAMYLCASSPVDTGELFFGEGSRLTVL.

The chain combines TRBV6-5 with TRBJ1-1, with D unclear. The CDR3 covers 15 residues. V gave up 0 bases and J gave up 1 base, with 9 bases separating them. The germline CDR1 and CDR2 sequences are MNHEY and SVGAGI. The CDR3 nucleotides read TGTGCCAGCAGTTACTCGGTACCTAAGAACACTGAAGCTTTCTTT. Its translation: CASSYSVPKNTEAFF.

The CDR3 is CASSRWGDETQYF. The CDR3 DNA is TGCGCCAGCAGCCGATGGGGGGACGAGACCCAGTACTTC. The chain uses TRBV5-1 and TRBJ2-5, with D possibly TRBD2 on 6 matching bases. V lost 4 bases and J 5 bases, leaving 12 bases between the germline ends. The CDR3 has 13 amino acids. CDR1 SGHRS and CDR2 YFSETQ come from the germline V gene.

The chain joins TRBV28 to TRBJ2-3, with TRBD2 matching 10 bases. The V gene's germline CDR1 is MDHEN and CDR2 SYDVKM. The CDR3 covers 16 residues. Trimming removed 6 bases from V and 0 bases from J; junction bases left unmatched: 6. This chain's CDR3 is CASSSPTSGSTDTQYF. CDR3 bases: TGTGCCAGCAGCTCTCCGACTAGCGGGAGCACAGATACGCAGTATTTT.

V usage is TRBV28 and J usage is TRBJ2-3; 10 positions agree with TRBD2. The germline V gene encodes CDR1 MDHEN and CDR2 SYDVKM. The V and J ends lost 7 bases and 0 bases, in that order; junction bases with no gene match: 7. This CDR3 comprises 16 residues. The CDR3 is CASTLAGDLSTDTQYF. CDR3 nucleotide sequence: TGTGCCAGCACCCTAGCGGGGGATCTTAGCACAGATACGCAGTATTTT.

The V gene is TRBV28, the J gene TRBJ2-5, with 9 positions matching TRBD1. Germline V gene data show CDR1 as MDHEN and CDR2 as SYDVKM. The CDR3 loop spans 17 amino acids. V gave up 0 bases and J gave up 2 bases; unmatched junction bases: 7. The CDR3 DNA reads as TGTGCCAGCAGTTTATGGGGACAGGGACTGGTACAAGAGACCCAGTACTTC. The encoded protein is CASSLWGQGLVQETQYF.

The chain has TRBV28 and TRBJ2-1, with D perhaps matching TRBD2 (5 bases). CDR1 is MDHEN, CDR2 SYDVKM, per germline. The CDR3 is 12 residues long. The V end lost 6 bases, the J end lost 4 bases, and 7 bases lay between the germline ends. CDR3 sequence: CASSGLYNEQFF. The CDR3 DNA reads TGTGCCAGCAGCGGACTTTACAATGAGCAGTTCTTC. The variable domain in full, with the rest retrieved from reference TRBV28 and TRBJ2-1, is DVKVTQSSRYLVKRTGEKVFLECVQDMDHENMFWYRQDPGLGLRLIYFSYDVKMKEKGDIPEGYSVSREKKERFSLILESASTNQTSMYLCASSGLYNEQFFGPGTRLTVL.

J is TRBJ2-5 and V is TRBV9; the D gene is possibly TRBD1 (6 bases). Germline V CDR1 and CDR2: SGDLS, YYNGEE. V dropped 0 bases and J dropped 2 bases, with 8 bases sitting between them. This CDR3 contains 14 residues. CDR3 bases: TGTGCCAGCAGCGTAGGGGACACACAAGAGACCCAGTACTTC. This codes for CASSVGDTQETQYF.

The rearrangement links TRBV6-5 to TRBJ1-3, with 7 positions matching TRBD1. The CDR3 is 13 amino acids. V lost 4 bases and J lost 4; bases outside the gene matches: 1. CDR1 and CDR2 (germline): MNHEY, SVGAGI. CDR3 residues: CASSWGQGNTIYF. The CDR3 DNA is TGTGCCAGCAGTTGGGGACAGGGAAACACCATATATTTT.

The CDR3 reads CASSFGPGLAGGLTGELFF. The CDR3, as DNA: TGTGCCAGCAGCTTCGGCCCGGGACTAGCGGGGGGGCTAACCGGGGAGCTGTTTTTT. The genes are TRBV5-4 and TRBJ2-2, with 16 nucleotides matching TRBD2. Germline V gene data show CDR1 as SGHNT and CDR2 as YYREEE (reference sequence). V lost 2 bases, J lost 5 bases, and 9 bases stayed unmatched. This CDR3 spans 19 amino acids.

The table lists this clone with a count of one. The DNA of the CDR3 is TGCGCCAGCAGCTTGCGCGGGGTGAACACTGAAGCTTTCTTT. It is translated as CASSLRGVNTEAFF. The genes are TRBV5-1 and TRBJ1-1; D ambiguous. The CDR3 consists of 14 residues. CDR1 is SGHRS, CDR2 YFSETQ, per germline. V was trimmed by 1 base and J by 0 bases, leaving 7 bases between them.

The V call is TRBV7-6, the J call TRBJ2-1; TRBD1 aligns across 9 bases. Unmatched junction bases numbered 8, after V lost 5 bases and J lost 6 bases. Looked up from germline, CDR1 is SGHVS and CDR2 is FNYEAQ. This CDR3 region has 15 residues. The CDR3 region is CASSLRQGGRNEQFF. As DNA, the CDR3 is TGTGCCAGCAGCCTTAGACAGGGGGGCCGCAATGAGCAGTTCTTC.

The CDR3 DNA follows: TGTGCCAGCAGCGAGGACAGCCTGTACCAAGAGACCCAGTACTTC. Amino acid sequence: CASSEDSLYQETQYF. V and J are TRBV7-9 and TRBJ2-5; a weak D match, TRBD1 (6 bases). The CDR3 length is 15 residues. V was cut by 5 bases and J by 0 bases, with 13 bases left in between. The V gene's germline CDR1 is SEHNR and CDR2 FQNEAQ (reference sequence).

This clone showed up just a few times. J is TRBJ1-3 and V is TRBV10-1; D not certain. CDR1 is WNHNN and CDR2 is SYGVQD in the germline V gene (reference sequence). This CDR3 region has 14 residues. V was shortened by 3 bases and J by 2 bases, with 8 bases between the two germline ends. The CDR3 bases are TGCGCCAGCAGTGAACGGAGCACTGGAAACACCATATATTTT. It yields the protein CASSERSTGNTIYF.

The rearrangement links TRBV6-5 to TRBJ1-6; the match to TRBD1 covers 10 bases. The CDR3 runs to 15 residues. Trimming removed 7 bases from V and 9 bases from J; junction bases left unmatched: 9. The germline gives CDR1 MNHEY, CDR2 SVGAGI. Written as DNA, the CDR3 is TGTGCCAGCAACGACAGGGGGCCGGGGGGTTCACCCCTCCACTTT. Its translation is CASNDRGPGGSPLHF.